This passage covers 30 T cell receptor beta chains from one sample sequenced in a study of T cell repertoires in cytomegalovirus infection. These receptors' antigens are unknown. TCRdb analysed the reads with MiXCR anew, one entry per CDR3 protein. The sample has approximately 25,000 distinct CDR3 sequences; around 19% are singletons. Sequences were derived from CD8+ T cells from cultured PBMCs, sampled from culture after CMV antigen stimulation. The receptors come from a human donor in good health (CMV status not recorded). Some clones in this sample may be carry-over from other donors' samples.

This rearrangement joins TRBV6-2 or TRBV6-3 to TRBJ2-2; D unresolved. V shed 2 bases and J shed 3 bases, with 7 bases lying between them. CDR1 and CDR2 (germline): MNHEY, SVGEGT. The CDR3 extends over 14 amino acids. The CDR3 DNA is TGTGCCAGCAGTTACAGCCCCCACACCGGGGAGCTGTTTTTT. Its protein is CASSYSPHTGELFF.

The rearrangement uses TRBV7-2 and TRBJ1-4; weak D call: TRBD1 (6 bases). This CDR3 is built from 17 residues. Trimming took off 1 base at V and 6 bases at J, with 18 bases between the two ends. Looked up from germline, CDR1 is SGHTA and CDR2 is FQGNSA. The CDR3 loop reads CASSLGRGQGHYEKLFF. CDR3 sequence (DNA): TGTGCCAGCAGCTTAGGCCGGGGCCAGGGACACTATGAAAAACTGTTTTTT.

This clonotype counts as medium-sized. This chain connects TRBV3-1 to TRBJ2-1; 11 bases agree with TRBD2. The CDR3 runs to 17 residues. V dropped 4 bases and J dropped 6; count of bases not matched to a gene: 11. Germline V CDR1 and CDR2: LGHDT, YNNKEL (reference sequence). CDR3 sequence reads: CASSLTSGGLRGNEQFF. CDR3 nucleotides: TGTGCCAGCAGCCTTACTAGCGGGGGCCTTCGGGGCAATGAGCAGTTCTTC.

V usage is TRBV6-2 or TRBV6-3 and J usage is TRBJ1-2; no firm D call. Germline V gene lookup returns CDR1 MNHEY and CDR2 SVGEGT. The ends were cut back, 4 bases at V and 0 bases at J, with 12 bases in the middle. The CDR3 has 15 amino acids. Here the CDR3 DNA reads TGTGCCAGCAGTTTAGACCGGGTCGCTAACTATGGCTACACCTTC. As protein: CASSLDRVANYGYTF.

The rearrangement uses TRBV27 and TRBJ2-4, with 7 bases that match TRBD1. Germline loops: CDR1 MNHEY, CDR2 SMNVEV (reference sequence). The junction had 10 bases not matched to a gene; V was cut back by 3 bases and J by 5 bases. The CDR3 sequence is 16 residues long. The CDR3 sequence: CASSFAWDSGENIQYF. The DNA for the CDR3 is TGTGCCAGCAGTTTCGCCTGGGACAGCGGTGAAAACATTCAGTACTTC.

A few counts support this clonotype. The chain combines TRBV11-3 with TRBJ1-1; 9 positions match TRBD1. V was pared by 4 bases and J by 5 bases, with 2 bases of the junction left unmatched. This CDR3 has 13 residues. The germline V gene has CDR1 SGHNT and CDR2 YENEEA. For the CDR3, the DNA is TGTGCCAGCAGCTCAGACAGGGGGACTGAAGCTTTCTTT. This gives the protein CASSSDRGTEAFF.

This clonotype appeared a few times. The J gene is TRBJ2-1, the V gene TRBV5-6; no firm D call. The germline V and J ends were trimmed by 2 bases and 6 bases, with 9 bases remaining between them. The CDR3 has 13 amino acids. Germline CDR1 and CDR2: SGHDT and YYEEEE. The CDR3 DNA reads TGTGCCAGCAGCTTCAAGGGATTCAATGAGCAGTTCTTC. As protein: CASSFKGFNEQFF. The full variable domain, with the rest looked up from reference TRBV5-6 and TRBJ2-1, is DAGVTQSPTHLIKTRGQQVTLRCSPKSGHDTVSWYQQALGQGPQFIFQYYEEEERQRGNFPDRFSGHQFPNYSSELNVNALLLGDSALYLCASSFKGFNEQFFGPGTRLTVL.

The chain couples TRBV27 to TRBJ2-3, with TRBD1 identical over 7 bases. This CDR3 is 16 amino acids long. V was clipped by 0 bases and J by 2 bases; unmatched bases: 5. Germline CDR1 MNHEY, CDR2 SMNVEV (reference sequence). The CDR3 is CASSLSRGRITDTQYF. Written as DNA, the CDR3 is TGTGCCAGCAGTTTATCCAGGGGGAGAATCACAGATACGCAGTATTTT.

For the CDR3, the DNA is TGTGCCAGCAGCCCACCGGGATTCAATCAGCCCCAGCATTTT. This sequence encodes CASSPPGFNQPQHF. The chain is built from TRBV11-1 and TRBJ1-5, with D hard to call. This CDR3 contains 14 residues. V was trimmed by 5 bases and J by 3 bases, leaving 11 bases between them. In germline, CDR1 is SGHAT, CDR2 FQDESV (reference sequence).

The genes are TRBV7-9 and TRBJ2-1, with D maybe TRBD1 (6 bases). Germline V gene lookup returns CDR1 SEHNR and CDR2 FQNEAQ (reference sequence). The CDR3 length is 17 residues. V dropped 4 bases and J dropped 0 bases, with 16 bases sitting between them. CDR3 in amino acids: CASSSGHLTGSYNEQFF. The CDR3 nucleotides are TGTGCCAGCAGCTCGGGACACTTAACGGGCTCCTACAATGAGCAGTTCTTC.

V gene TRBV2 combines with J gene TRBJ2-7, with 8 bases that match TRBD1. Trimming cost V 6 bases and J 0 bases; bases outside gene matches: 10. The CDR3 sequence is 16 residues long. In germline, CDR1 is SNHLY, CDR2 FYNNEI. CDR3 coding DNA: TGTGCCAGCAGGCTTCCGGGACAGGAACTCTCCTACGAGCAGTACTTC. This translates into CASRLPGQELSYEQYF.

The genes are TRBV7-6 and TRBJ2-7, with TRBD2 matching 10 bases. Germline V lookup: CDR1 SGHVS, CDR2 FNYEAQ. This CDR3 is built from 15 residues. The V gene end was trimmed by 5 bases and the J gene end by 0 bases; junction bases not matched to a gene: 4. The CDR3 region is CASSTASGGSYEQYF. In DNA, the CDR3 is TGTGCCAGCAGCACAGCTAGCGGGGGCTCCTACGAGCAGTACTTC.

This clonotype was observed a few times. CDR3 sequence reads: CASKTGGEAGELFF. The CDR3 DNA reads TGTGCCAGCAAGACAGGAGGGGAGGCCGGGGAGCTGTTTTTT. The genes are TRBV6-6 and TRBJ2-2; D may match TRBD1 or TRBD2 (6 bases each). V gave up 7 bases and J gave up 6 bases, with 15 bases separating them. There are 14 residues in the CDR3. Germline V gene sequence: CDR1 MNHNY, CDR2 SVGAGI (reference sequence).

This clonotype is deemed medium-sized. V gene TRBV4-3 combines with J gene TRBJ2-1; D not certain. This CDR3 has 14 residues. Trimming pared 0 bases from V and 8 bases from J, leaving 11 bases between. Germline CDR1 is LGHNA and CDR2 is YSLEER. The CDR3 DNA reads as TGCGCCAGCAGCCAAGATATCGCTACTGATGAGCAGTTCTTC. This sequence encodes CASSQDIATDEQFF.

This clonotype is labeled medium-sized (0.01 to 0.1%). J is TRBJ1-5 and V is TRBV7-8, with D perhaps TRBD1 (6 bases). The CDR3 loop spans 16 amino acids. Germline CDR1 SGHVS, CDR2 FQNEAQ. Trimming stripped 8 bases from V and 2 bases from J, with 19 bases between. The DNA of the CDR3 is TGTGCCAGCGGTTTTGAGGGGGGCTTGGGCAATCAGCCCCAGCATTTT. Protein product: CASGFEGGLGNQPQHF.

J is TRBJ2-5 and V is TRBV7-2; 9 bases match TRBD2. Germline V gene lookup returns CDR1 SGHTA and CDR2 FQGNSA. V gave up 4 bases and J gave up 4 bases; unmatched junction bases: 7. The CDR3 spans 15 residues. The CDR3 DNA reads as TGTGCCAGCAGCTGGAATGCGGGAGGGCGAGAGACCCAGTACTTC. This gives the protein CASSWNAGGRETQYF.

This clonotype was detected a few times. This sequence joins TRBV6-1 and TRBJ2-1; 9 bases fit TRBD1. Germline V CDR1 and CDR2: MNHNS, SASEGT. The length of the CDR3 is 14 residues. V shed 6 bases and J 4 bases; nucleotides not matched to a gene: 4. This CDR3 reads CASRTGGHYNEQFF. CDR3 sequence (DNA): TGTGCCAGCAGGACAGGGGGGCATTACAATGAGCAGTTCTTC.

V usage is TRBV7-2 and J usage is TRBJ2-7; D gene uncertain. Germline CDR1 is SGHTA and CDR2 is FQGNSA. This CDR3 has 13 residues. Trimming removed 1 base from V and 3 bases from J, with 7 bases in between. CDR3 region: CASSLVGIYEQYF. The CDR3 DNA is TGTGCCAGCAGCTTAGTAGGGATCTACGAGCAGTACTTC. The whole variable domain, filled in from reference TRBV7-2 and TRBJ2-7, reads GAGVSQSPSNKVTEKGKDVELRCDPISGHTALYWYRQSLGQGLEFLIYFQGNSAPDKSGLPSDRFSAERTGGSVSTLTIQRTQQEDSAVYLCASSLVGIYEQYFGPGTRLTVT.

V gene TRBV6-8 combines with J gene TRBJ1-1, with D unresolved. The CDR3 extends over 13 amino acids. Trimming took off 7 bases at V and 1 base at J, with 10 bases between the two ends. Germline lookup yields CDR1 MNHGY and CDR2 SAAAGT. The CDR3 DNA reads TGTGCCAGCAAGGTGGGCCCGAACACTGAAGCTTTCTTT. This sequence encodes CASKVGPNTEAFF.

The chain carries TRBV20-1 and TRBJ2-7, with TRBD1 matching 7 bases. CDR3 size: 14 residues. V was clipped by 4 bases and J by 1 base; unmatched bases: 7. Germline loops: CDR1 DFQATT, CDR2 SNEGSKA (reference sequence). CDR3 sequence reads: CSAMDIRGSYEQYF. The CDR3 DNA reads TGCAGTGCTATGGATATCAGGGGGTCCTACGAGCAGTACTTC.

This clonotype was seen ten or more times. The chain has TRBV7-2 and TRBJ1-1; D gene uncertain. CDR1 and CDR2 from the germline V gene are SGHTA and FQGNSA. The CDR3 has 12 amino acids. The germline V and J ends were trimmed by 6 bases and 8 bases, with 13 bases remaining between them. CDR3 sequence (DNA): TGTGCCAGCAGTAAGACAAGGGAAGAAGCTTTCTTT. It translates to CASSKTREEAFF. Filled out from reference TRBV7-2 and TRBJ1-1, the complete variable domain reads GAGVSQSPSNKVTEKGKDVELRCDPISGHTALYWYRQSLGQGLEFLIYFQGNSAPDKSGLPSDRFSAERTGGSVSTLTIQRTQQEDSAVYLCASSKTREEAFFGQGTRLTVV.

This clonotype was counted at least ten times. The rearrangement uses TRBV6-1 and TRBJ1-2; D gene unclear. Between the trimmed V and J ends, which lost 5 bases and 10 bases, there was a span of 14 bases. The CDR3 is 12 amino acids. CDR1 and CDR2 from the germline V gene are MNHNS and SASEGT. The CDR3 sequence: CASSPQRETYTF. The CDR3 DNA sequence: TGTGCCAGCAGTCCTCAAAGGGAGACCTACACCTTC.

The table lists this clonotype with a few counts. This chain uses TRBV6-1 with TRBJ1-2; D unresolved. The CDR3 covers 13 residues. Trimming removed 1 base from V and 0 bases from J, with 3 bases in between. Germline lookup yields CDR1 MNHNS and CDR2 SASEGT. CDR3 sequence: CASSEVTNYGYTF. The CDR3 region has the DNA TGTGCCAGCAGTGAAGTTACTAACTATGGCTACACCTTC.

This clonotype has only a few counts. V is TRBV9 and J is TRBJ2-5; D perhaps matches TRBD2 (6 bases). Germline lookup yields CDR1 SGDLS and CDR2 YYNGEE. This CDR3 has 14 amino acids. Between the trimmed V and J ends, which lost 0 bases and 9 bases, there was a span of 15 bases. In DNA form, the CDR3 reads TGTGCCAGCAGCGTAGGGGACTCACCAGTGTCCCAGTACTTC. Translated: CASSVGDSPVSQYF.

This clonotype showed up just a few times. The chain recombines TRBV7-2 with TRBJ1-1; D is uncertain. Germline CDR1 and CDR2: SGHTA and FQGNSA. Trimming cost V 5 bases and J 5 bases, with 6 bases left between them. This CDR3 has 11 residues. CDR3 sequence (DNA): TGTGCCAGCAGCAAGAAGACTGAAGCTTTCTTT. This gives the protein CASSKKTEAFF.

This clonotype was counted ten times or more. V usage is TRBV27 and J usage is TRBJ2-1, with 9 bases identical to TRBD2. CDR3 length equals 11 residues. Looked up from germline, CDR1 is MNHEY and CDR2 is SMNVEV (reference sequence). Losses at the gene ends were 4 bases for V and 15 bases for J; bases not matched to a gene: 4. CDR3 in amino acids: CASSSTGLAFF. In DNA, the CDR3 is TGTGCCAGCAGTTCTACGGGACTAGCGTTCTTC.

This chain uses TRBV12-3 or TRBV12-4 with TRBJ2-4; D may be TRBD1 (5 bases). There are 15 residues in the CDR3. V lost 6 bases, J lost 13 bases, and 25 bases lay in between. CDR3 sequence (DNA): TGTGCCAGCAGGGGTAATGACAGAGTCTCAAACAGGCAGTACTTC. Its translation is CASRGNDRVSNRQYF.

This clonotype has more than one count but fewer than ten. The V and J genes are TRBV28 and TRBJ2-1; D is uncertain. This CDR3 spans 15 amino acids. Germline values: CDR1 MDHEN, CDR2 SYDVKM. Trimming took 2 bases from V and 0 from J, leaving 8 bases between them. The CDR3 loop reads CASSLLASSYNEQFF. As DNA, the CDR3 is TGTGCCAGCAGTTTACTGGCGAGCTCCTACAATGAGCAGTTCTTC.

The sample holds a few counts of this clonotype. This chain joins TRBV7-3 and TRBJ2-3; tentatively, D is TRBD1 (6 bases). V lost 3 bases and J lost 0, with 7 bases in between. CDR3 size: 14 residues. Per the germline V gene, CDR1 is SGHTA and CDR2 is FQGTGA. The CDR3 DNA reads as TGTGCCAGCAGCTTGACAGGCAGCACAGATACGCAGTATTTT. It codes for CASSLTGSTDTQYF.

This chain uses TRBV6-1 with TRBJ2-1, with a possible D match to TRBD1 (6 bases). This CDR3 comprises 13 residues. V shed 7 bases and J shed 4 bases, with 11 bases lying between them. The germline CDR1 and CDR2 sequences are MNHNS and SASEGT. The CDR3 is CASTMDSYNEQFF. The CDR3 nucleotides read TGTGCCAGCACCATGGACAGTTACAATGAGCAGTTCTTC.